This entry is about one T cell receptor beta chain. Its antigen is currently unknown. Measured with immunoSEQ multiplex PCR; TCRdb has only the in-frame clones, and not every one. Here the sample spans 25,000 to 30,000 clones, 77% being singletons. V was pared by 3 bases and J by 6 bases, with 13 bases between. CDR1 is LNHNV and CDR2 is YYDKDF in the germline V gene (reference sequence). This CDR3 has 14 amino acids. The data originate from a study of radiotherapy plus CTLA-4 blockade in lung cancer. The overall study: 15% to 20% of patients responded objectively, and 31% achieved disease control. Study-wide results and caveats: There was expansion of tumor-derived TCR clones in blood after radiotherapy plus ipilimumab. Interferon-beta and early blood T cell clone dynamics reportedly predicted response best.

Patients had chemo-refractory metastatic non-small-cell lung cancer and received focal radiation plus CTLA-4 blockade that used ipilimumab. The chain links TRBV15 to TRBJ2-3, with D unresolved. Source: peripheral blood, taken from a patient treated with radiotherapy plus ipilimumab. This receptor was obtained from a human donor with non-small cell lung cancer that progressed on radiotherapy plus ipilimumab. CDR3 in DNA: TGTGCCACCAGCAGGGCTAGTAGGACGGATACGCAGTATTTT. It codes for CATSRASRTDTQYF.